The T cell receptor beta chain under discussion was sequenced for a study of OX40 agonist ivuxolimab in advanced cancers. Study-wide context: Ivuxolimab was administered intravenously to patients at 0.01 to 10 mg/kg every 2 weeks. Partial responses were achieved by three patients, of whom one had hepatocellular carcinoma and two had cutaneous melanoma. The study's findings and limits: The study observed clonal expansion of CD4+ and CD8+ blood T cells by week 6 at 0.1 to 3.0 mg/kg. Still undetermined is the antigen specificity of the expanded peripheral T cells.

V lost 3 bases and J lost 3; bases outside the gene matches: 5. Germline V CDR1 and CDR2: SGHVS, FQNEAQ. The length of the CDR3 is 14 residues. Measured with immunoSEQ multiplex PCR; TCRdb has only the in-frame clones, and not every one. This table has about 45,000 clones, approximately 80% appearing once. In regard to this clone: Its antigen is unidentified.

Sequenced material: CD4+ or CD8+ T cells sorted from blood, taken in a trial of the OX40 agonist ivuxolimab. V usage is TRBV7-8 and J usage is TRBJ2-7; the match to TRBD2 covers 7 bases. This receptor was identified in an adult with an advanced solid tumor such as melanoma, head and neck, liver or kidney cancer. The CDR3 spells CASSFGGRDYEQYF. The CDR3 coding sequence is TGTGCCAGCAGCTTTGGCGGGAGAGACTACGAGCAGTACTTC.